One and the same sample provided the 26 T cell receptor beta chains below, sequenced in a study of blood T cell repertoires in COVID-19. Using immunoSEQ multiplex PCR, the repertoire was profiled, and TCRdb retains in-frame clones only, with some absent. The data show 150,000 to 180,000 clones, roughly 84% seen once. The sequencing sample was made of peripheral blood. These receptors all come from a woman aged 45-60 years with acute or convalescent COVID-19.

In its sample, this clone was seen once. CDR3: CASIGGDSVSYEQYF. The DNA for the CDR3 is TGTGCCAGCATCGGCGGGGATTCCGTCTCCTACGAGCAGTACTTC. The V gene is TRBV28, the J gene TRBJ2-7, with D perhaps matching TRBD2 (6 bases). The CDR3 loop spans 15 amino acids. V was cut by 7 bases and J by 0 bases, with 16 bases left in between. Germline V gives CDR1 MDHEN, CDR2 SYDVKM.

The V and J genes are TRBV2 and TRBJ2-7; 10 nucleotides agree with TRBD2. The CDR3 length is 15 residues. The germline CDR1 and CDR2 sequences are SNHLY and FYNNEI. V trimming: 2 bases; J trimming: 2 bases; junction bases outside the gene matches: 3. The CDR3 DNA is TGTGCCAGCAGTGAATGGACTAGCGGTGCCTACGAGCAGTACTTC. Its protein product is CASSEWTSGAYEQYF.

The V and J genes are TRBV24-1 and TRBJ2-5; D is uncertain. Trimming removed 5 bases from V and 4 bases from J, with 10 bases in between. This CDR3 is built from 13 residues. Germline V lookup: CDR1 KGHDR, CDR2 SFDVKD. The CDR3 protein is CATSGVPGETQYF. CDR3 nucleotides: TGTGCCACCAGTGGCGTGCCCGGAGAGACCCAGTACTTC.

The chain uses TRBV5-6 and TRBJ1-2; D gene ambiguous. This CDR3 region has 16 residues. V dropped 4 bases and J dropped 5 bases, with 21 bases sitting between them. Germline values: CDR1 SGHDT, CDR2 YYEEEE. For the CDR3, the DNA is TGTGCCAGCAGCCAACAACGAGGAGTATTGAGTTATGGCTACACCTTC. The encoded protein is CASSQQRGVLSYGYTF.

This clone was seen a single time. The rearrangement joins TRBV10-2 to TRBJ1-6; no firm D call. The CDR3 runs to 15 residues. V was shortened by 11 bases and J by 8 bases, with 22 bases between the two germline ends. The germline gives CDR1 WSHSY, CDR2 SAAADI. CDR3: CAARPTSARDSPLHF. The CDR3 DNA reads TGCGCCGCCCGCCCAACTTCCGCCCGGGATTCACCCCTCCACTTT.

V usage is TRBV19 and J usage is TRBJ2-2, with 9 positions matching TRBD1. The CDR3 is 16 amino acids. The ends lost 3 bases at V and 2 bases at J; junction bases unmatched: 4. The V gene's germline CDR1 is LNHDA and CDR2 SQIVND (reference sequence). CDR3 loop: CASSIGQGTNTGELFF. CDR3 bases: TGTGCCAGTAGTATCGGACAGGGGACTAACACCGGGGAGCTGTTTTTT.

V and J are TRBV7-3 and TRBJ1-2, with D uncertain. This CDR3 has 15 amino acids. Germline assignment: CDR1 SGHTA and CDR2 FQGTGA. Trimming took off 0 bases at V and 5 bases at J, with 13 bases between the two ends. The CDR3 bases are TGTGCCAGCAGCTTAACCGCGGGGAGCGGATATGGCTACACCTTC. Translation gives CASSLTAGSGYGYTF.

This clone has a single count. The genes are TRBV27 and TRBJ1-5, with TRBD1 as a possible D gene (5 bases). Trimming removed 2 bases at V and 0 bases at J, with 17 bases between. The CDR3 contains 18 residues. The germline CDR1 and CDR2 sequences are MNHEY and SMNVEV (reference sequence). The CDR3 protein is CASSLRAPGPYSNQPQHF. The DNA for the CDR3 is TGTGCCAGCAGTTTAAGGGCCCCAGGGCCTTATAGCAATCAGCCCCAGCATTTT.

The gene calls are TRBV5-1 and TRBJ2-2; no clear D gene. Germline V gene data show CDR1 as SGHRS and CDR2 as YFSETQ. The CDR3 has 13 amino acids. V was pared by 5 bases and J by 2 bases, with 7 bases between. CDR3 DNA: TGCGCCAGCAGAGCGACTAACACCGGGGAGCTGTTTTTT. It encodes CASRATNTGELFF. Filled out from reference TRBV5-1 and TRBJ2-2, the complete variable domain reads KAGVTQTPRYLIKTRGQQVTLSCSPISGHRSVSWYQQTPGQGLQFLFEYFSETQRNKGNFPGRFSGRQFSNSRSEMNVSTLELGDSALYLCASRATNTGELFFGEGSRLTVL.

This rearrangement joins TRBV10-3 to TRBJ1-1; 7 bases align to TRBD1. V lost 5 bases and J lost 7; bases outside the gene matches: 7. The germline gives CDR1 ENHRY, CDR2 SYGVKD. The CDR3 is made up of 13 amino acids. CDR3: CAISNLGTDEAFF. DNA of the CDR3: TGTGCCATCAGTAACCTTGGGACAGATGAAGCTTTCTTT.

The gene calls are TRBV19 and TRBJ2-7; D is ambiguous. Looked up from germline, CDR1 is LNHDA and CDR2 is SQIVND (reference sequence). CDR3 size: 13 residues. The germline V and J ends were trimmed by 5 bases and 3 bases, with 11 bases remaining between them. CDR3 amino acids: CASSGTDVYEQYF. CDR3 nucleotides: TGTGCCAGTAGTGGTACAGATGTCTACGAGCAGTACTTC.

The chain combines TRBV12-3 or TRBV12-4 with TRBJ2-1; D possibly corresponds to TRBD2 (5 bases). The CDR3 length is 11 residues. V was cut by 5 bases and J by 9 bases, with 8 bases left in between. The CDR3: CASSTRGEQFF. Here the CDR3 DNA reads TGTGCCAGCAGTACTCGGGGTGAGCAGTTCTTC.

This chain connects TRBV28 to TRBJ2-5; D might be TRBD1 (6 bases). V was cut by 7 bases and J by 2 bases, with 11 bases left in between. The CDR3 has 13 residues. Germline-derived CDR1 and CDR2 are MDHEN and SYDVKM. CDR3 amino acids: CASTSQGQETQYF. The CDR3 coding sequence is TGTGCCAGCACCTCCCAGGGGCAAGAGACCCAGTACTTC.

The genes are TRBV6-2 or TRBV6-3 and TRBJ2-7; weak D call: TRBD1 (6 bases). Trimming took off 4 bases at V and 5 bases at J, with 15 bases between the two ends. The CDR3 loop spans 14 amino acids. Germline assignment: CDR1 MNHEY and CDR2 SVGEGT. The CDR3 here is CASSFGRGFDEQYF. CDR3 bases: TGTGCCAGCAGTTTTGGCAGGGGATTCGACGAGCAGTACTTC.

J is TRBJ1-1 and V is TRBV7-2; no firm D call. CDR1 SGHTA and CDR2 FQGNSA come from the germline V gene. V was pared by 6 bases and J by 6 bases, with 14 bases between. The CDR3 sequence is 13 residues long. The chain's CDR3 is CASRSPSIPEAFF. The CDR3 DNA sequence: TGTGCCAGCAGATCCCCATCCATCCCTGAAGCTTTCTTT.

The chain recombines TRBV2 with TRBJ1-2, with D possibly matching TRBD1 (6 bases). The CDR3 is 14 amino acids. The V end lost 7 bases, the J end lost 1 base, and 13 bases lay between the germline ends. In germline, CDR1 is SNHLY, CDR2 FYNNEI. DNA for the CDR3: TGTGCCAGCAAGAGGGGGGGGCTTAACTATGGCTACACCTTC. Amino acids: CASKRGGLNYGYTF.

The chain's CDR3 is CASSFVGVDSEKLFF. Written as DNA, the CDR3 is TGTGCCAGCAGTTTTGTCGGAGTGGATTCGGAAAAACTGTTTTTT. The V call is TRBV28, the J call TRBJ1-4; D gene unclear. Germline CDR1 and CDR2: MDHEN and SYDVKM. CDR3 length: 15 amino acids. The V end was cut by 3 bases, the J end by 8 bases, with 16 bases between.

The chain has TRBV28 and TRBJ2-6, with D perhaps TRBD2 (6 bases). Per the germline V gene, CDR1 is MDHEN and CDR2 is SYDVKM. V lost 6 bases to trimming and J lost 4 bases, with 19 bases between them. The CDR3 runs 17 residues. CDR3 bases: TGTGCCAGCAGCCCACAGGCGGGAAAAGGGGGGGCCAACGTCCTGACTTTC. Protein: CASSPQAGKGGANVLTF.

CDR3 loop: CASSKTQVGQAVYEQYF. CDR3 coding DNA: TGTGCCAGCAGCAAGACGCAGGTGGGCCAGGCCGTCTACGAGCAGTACTTC. The chain has TRBV9 and TRBJ2-7; D is unresolved. Germline V gene data show CDR1 as SGDLS and CDR2 as YYNGEE. Deletions cut 4 bases from V and 3 bases from J, with 23 bases between. CDR3 length equals 17 residues. The entire variable domain, with the rest obtained from reference TRBV9 and TRBJ2-7, is as follows: DSGVTQTPKHLITATGQRVTLRCSPRSGDLSVYWYQQSLDQGLQFLIQYYNGEERAKGNILERFSAQQFPDLHSELNLSSLELGDSALYFCASSKTQVGQAVYEQYFGPGTRLTVT.

This clone was counted a single time. The V gene is TRBV6-4, the J gene TRBJ1-5, with D maybe TRBD1 (5 bases). Germline loops: CDR1 MRHNA, CDR2 SNTAGT. The CDR3 is 13 amino acids. Trimming took 4 bases from V and 4 from J, leaving 8 bases between them. CDR3 protein: CASSGDWNQPQHF. The CDR3 DNA sequence: TGTGCCAGCAGTGGGGACTGGAATCAGCCCCAGCATTTT.

The V gene is TRBV11-1, the J gene TRBJ2-2, with 9 bases identical to TRBD2. This CDR3 contains 16 residues. Germline CDR1 and CDR2: SGHAT and FQDESV (reference sequence). J was trimmed by 4 bases and V by 6 bases; bases with no gene match: 9. In nucleotides, the CDR3 is TGTGCCAGCAGTAGAAGACTAGCGGCCCCCACCGGGGAGCTGTTTTTT. It codes for CASSRRLAAPTGELFF.

This clone was seen a single time. The V call is TRBV3-1 (or the pseudogene TRBV3-2), the J call TRBJ2-7; the D is unclear. V was clipped by 0 bases and J by 7 bases, with 10 bases between them. CDR3 length: 13 amino acids. Germline values: CDR1 LGHDT, CDR2 YNNKEL (reference sequence). CDR3 amino acids: CASSQDPGWEQYF. As DNA, the CDR3 is TGTGCCAGCAGCCAAGATCCCGGTTGGGAGCAGTACTTC.

This rearrangement joins TRBV19 to TRBJ2-1; 7 bases match TRBD1. Trimming removed 0 bases from V and 2 bases from J; junction bases left unmatched: 4. Germline values: CDR1 LNHDA, CDR2 SQIVND (reference sequence). This CDR3 contains 16 residues. The CDR3 loop reads CASSIDQGVAYNEQFF. CDR3 DNA sequence: TGTGCCAGTAGTATAGATCAGGGGGTGGCCTACAATGAGCAGTTCTTC.

This clone was seen a few times. The V and J genes are TRBV11-2 and TRBJ2-7; 9 bases align to TRBD1. The CDR3 contains 17 residues. CDR1 SGHAT and CDR2 FQNNGV come from the germline V gene. The V and J ends lost 5 bases and 4 bases, in that order; junction bases with no gene match: 15. CDR3 sequence: CASSPISRQGVPYEQYF. CDR3 DNA: TGTGCCAGCAGCCCCATTAGTCGACAGGGGGTACCTTACGAGCAGTACTTC.

The V and J genes are TRBV7-8 and TRBJ2-1; D gene unclear. The V end lost 1 base, the J end lost 3 bases, and 10 bases lay between the germline ends. The CDR3 sequence is 15 residues long. CDR1 is SGHVS, CDR2 FQNEAQ, per germline. CDR3 nucleotides: TGTGCCAGCAGCTTAGTGTCCGCGGTCTACAATGAGCAGTTCTTC. This sequence encodes CASSLVSAVYNEQFF.

The V call is TRBV2, the J call TRBJ1-2; D remains ambiguous. V was trimmed by 5 bases and J by 10 bases, leaving 14 bases between them. CDR1 SNHLY and CDR2 FYNNEI come from the germline V gene. This CDR3 is 12 amino acids long. Here the CDR3 reads CASSTSTLPYTF. Written as DNA, the CDR3 is TGTGCCAGCAGTACCTCGACTCTCCCCTACACCTTC.